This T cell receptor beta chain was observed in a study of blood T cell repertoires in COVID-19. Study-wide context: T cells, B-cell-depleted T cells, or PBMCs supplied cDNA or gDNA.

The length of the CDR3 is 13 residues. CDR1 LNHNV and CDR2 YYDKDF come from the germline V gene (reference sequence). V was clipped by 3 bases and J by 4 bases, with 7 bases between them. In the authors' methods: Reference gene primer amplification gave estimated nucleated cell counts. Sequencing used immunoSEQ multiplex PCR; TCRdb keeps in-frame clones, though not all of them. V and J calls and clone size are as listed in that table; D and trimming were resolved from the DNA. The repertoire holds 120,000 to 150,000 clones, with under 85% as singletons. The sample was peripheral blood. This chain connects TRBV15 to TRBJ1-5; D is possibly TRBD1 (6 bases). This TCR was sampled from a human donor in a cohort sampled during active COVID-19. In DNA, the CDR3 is TGTGCCACCAGCAGGCAGGGGAATCAGCCCCAGCATTTT. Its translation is CATSRQGNQPQHF.